This TCR beta chain is from a study of cytomegalovirus exposure and HLA in healthy donors. This clone was seen a few times. Its matching antigen is unknown. Study results and limitations: The study flagged some 170 TCR beta chains as cytomegalovirus-associated. Usually a TCR sequence was rare, but some public TCRs were found in many donors.

Data came from immunoSEQ multiplex PCR; TCRdb stores just in-frame clones and leaves some out. This table has about 400,000 clones, just over 85% appearing once. CDR3 length: 15 residues. Germline lookup yields CDR1 LNHDA and CDR2 SQIVND (reference sequence). V dropped 3 bases and J dropped 1; count of bases not matched to a gene: 3. From the approximately 110-subject validation cohort, which was separate from the roughly 710-subject first cohort, the donors were drawn. Sequencing input: PBMCs. The clonotype comes from a woman aged 18-35 years in good health and CMV-seronegative. V is TRBV19 and J is TRBJ2-7; 10 bases are a match to TRBD1. CDR3 nucleotide sequence: TGTGCCAGTAGTATTGGGGACAGGGGATCCTACGAGCAGTACTTC. It specifies CASSIGDRGSYEQYF. Together with reference TRBV19 and TRBJ2-7, the CDR3 gives the full variable domain: DGGITQSPKYLFRKEGQNVTLSCEQNLNHDAMYWYRQDPGQGLRLIYYSQIVNDFQKGDIAEGYSVSREKKESFPLTVTSAQKNPTAFYLCASSIGDRGSYEQYFGPGTRLTVT.